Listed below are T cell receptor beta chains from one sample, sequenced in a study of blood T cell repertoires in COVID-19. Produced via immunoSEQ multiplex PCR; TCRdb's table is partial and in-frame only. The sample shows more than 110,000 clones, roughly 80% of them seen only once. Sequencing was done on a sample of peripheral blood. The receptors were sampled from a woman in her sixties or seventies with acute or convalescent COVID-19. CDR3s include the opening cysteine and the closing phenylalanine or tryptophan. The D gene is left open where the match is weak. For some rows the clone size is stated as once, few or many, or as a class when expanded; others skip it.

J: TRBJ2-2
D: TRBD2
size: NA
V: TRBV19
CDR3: CARLAGDLFRGELFF
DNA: TGTGCCAGACTAGCGGGAGATCTCTTCAGGGGGGAGCTGTTTTTT

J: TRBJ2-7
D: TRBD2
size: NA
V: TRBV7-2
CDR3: CASSSRTSPEYEQYF
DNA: TGTGCCAGCAGCTCCCGGACTAGTCCGGAATACGAGCAGTACTTC

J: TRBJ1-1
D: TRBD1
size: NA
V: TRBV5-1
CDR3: CASSWGQGNTEAFF
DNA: TGCGCCAGCAGCTGGGGACAGGGGAACACTGAAGCTTTCTTT

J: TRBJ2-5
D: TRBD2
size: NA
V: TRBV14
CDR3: CASSRGRTRRETQYF
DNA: TGTGCCAGCAGCCGCGGGAGGACCCGCCGAGAGACCCAGTACTTC

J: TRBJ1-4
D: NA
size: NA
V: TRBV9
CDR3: CASSPTTGVEEKLFF
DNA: TGTGCCAGCAGCCCTACAACCGGGGTAGAGGAAAAACTGTTTTTT

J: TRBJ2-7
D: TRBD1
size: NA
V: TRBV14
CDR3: CASGRQGVDYEQYF
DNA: TGTGCCAGCGGCAGACAGGGGGTCGACTACGAGCAGTACTTC

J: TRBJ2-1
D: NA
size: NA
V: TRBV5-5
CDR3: CASSPLDYNEQFF
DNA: TGTGCCAGCAGCCCACTTGACTACAATGAGCAGTTCTTC

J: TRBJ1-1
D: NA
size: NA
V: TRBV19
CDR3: CASSIRGSTEAFF
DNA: TGTGCCAGTAGTATCCGGGGAAGTACTGAAGCTTTCTTT

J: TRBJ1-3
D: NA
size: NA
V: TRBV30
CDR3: CAWSVRVDYSGNTIYF
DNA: TGTGCCTGGAGTGTAAGGGTCGACTACTCTGGAAACACCATATATTTT

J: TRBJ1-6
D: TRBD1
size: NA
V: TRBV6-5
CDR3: CASSYLRQGGSPLHF
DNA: TGTGCCAGCAGTTATCTCAGACAGGGAGGTTCACCCCTCCACTTT

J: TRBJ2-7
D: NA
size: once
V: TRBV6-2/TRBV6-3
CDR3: CASSYLGRDTYEQYF
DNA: TGTGCCAGCAGTTACTTAGGACGGGATACCTACGAGCAGTACTTC

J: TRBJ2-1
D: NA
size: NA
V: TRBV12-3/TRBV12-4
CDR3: CASSYSEANEQFF
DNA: TGTGCCAGCAGTTATTCAGAGGCCAATGAGCAGTTCTTC

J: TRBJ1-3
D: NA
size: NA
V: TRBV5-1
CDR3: CASRPRRGEGSGNTIYF
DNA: TGCGCCAGCAGGCCGCGCCGGGGAGAAGGCTCTGGAAACACCATATATTTT

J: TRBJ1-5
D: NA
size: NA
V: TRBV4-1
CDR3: CASSQGAVNQPQHF
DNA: TGCGCCAGCAGCCAAGGGGCAGTCAATCAGCCCCAGCATTTT

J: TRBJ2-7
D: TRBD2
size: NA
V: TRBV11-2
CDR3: CASTSLAGYHEQYF
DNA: TGTGCCAGCACATCCCTAGCGGGATACCACGAGCAGTACTTC

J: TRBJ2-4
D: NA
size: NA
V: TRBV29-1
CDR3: CSVLTGRGNIQYF
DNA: TGCAGCGTCCTGACGGGCCGGGGAAACATTCAGTACTTC

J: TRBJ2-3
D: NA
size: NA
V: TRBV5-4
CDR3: CASSLAGLTSTDTQYF
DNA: TGTGCCAGCAGCTTGGCCGGTCTGACTAGCACAGATACGCAGTATTTT

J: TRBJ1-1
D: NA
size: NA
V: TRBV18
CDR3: CASSPADSKYTEAFF
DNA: TGTGCCAGCTCACCAGCGGACAGCAAATACACTGAAGCTTTCTTT

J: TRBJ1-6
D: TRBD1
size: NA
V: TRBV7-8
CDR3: CASSLTPTGGISPLHF
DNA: TGTGCCAGCAGCTTAACCCCCACAGGGGGCATTTCACCCCTCCACTTT

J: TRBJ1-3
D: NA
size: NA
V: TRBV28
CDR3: CASTRWGDSGNTIYF
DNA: TGTGCCAGCACCCGATGGGGCGACTCTGGAAACACCATATATTTT

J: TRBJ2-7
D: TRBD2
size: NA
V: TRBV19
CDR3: CASSSGGRFAYEQYF
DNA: TGTGCCAGTAGTAGTGGCGGGAGATTCGCGTACGAGCAGTACTTC

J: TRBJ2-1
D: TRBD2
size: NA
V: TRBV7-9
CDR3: CASSLGVTSGREQFF
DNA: TGTGCCAGCAGCTTAGGTGTGACTAGCGGGAGAGAGCAGTTCTTC

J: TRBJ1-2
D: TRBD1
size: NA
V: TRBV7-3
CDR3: CASSSQGQGTGDGYTF
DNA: TGTGCCAGCAGCAGCCAAGGACAGGGAACGGGCGATGGCTACACCTTC

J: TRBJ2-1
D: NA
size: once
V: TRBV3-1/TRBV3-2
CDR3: CASSQVLGGGWIPGSYNEQFF
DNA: TGTGCCAGCAGCCAAGTCTTGGGGGGAGGCTGGATCCCGGGCTCCTACAATGAGCAGTTCTTC

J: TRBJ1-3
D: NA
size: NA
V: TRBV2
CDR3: CASSQGMGGNTIYF
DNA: TGTGCCAGCAGTCAGGGCATGGGCGGAAACACCATATATTTT

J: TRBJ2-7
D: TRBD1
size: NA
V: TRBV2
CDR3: CASRDGQGPYEQYF
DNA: TGTGCCAGCAGGGACGGACAGGGCCCCTACGAGCAGTACTTC

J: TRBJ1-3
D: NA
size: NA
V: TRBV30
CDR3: CAWSVAGAIGNTIYF
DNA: TGTGCCTGGAGTGTCGCAGGGGCGATTGGAAACACCATATATTTT

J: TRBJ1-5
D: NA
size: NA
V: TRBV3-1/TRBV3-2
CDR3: CASSRRMRKGNQPQHF
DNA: TGTGCCAGCAGTCGAAGGATGCGGAAGGGCAATCAGCCCCAGCATTTT

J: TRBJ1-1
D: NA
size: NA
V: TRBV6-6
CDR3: CANSQGRNTEAFF
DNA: TGTGCCAACTCACAGGGTAGGAACACTGAAGCTTTCTTT

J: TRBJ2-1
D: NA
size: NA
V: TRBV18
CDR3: CASSHGTSNEQFF
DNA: TGTGCCAGCTCTCACGGGACTTCCAATGAGCAGTTCTTC

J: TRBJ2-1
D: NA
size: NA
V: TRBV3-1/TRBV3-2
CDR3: CASSQGAGSGEQFF
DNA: TGTGCCAGCAGCCAAGGGGCAGGGTCTGGTGAGCAGTTCTTC

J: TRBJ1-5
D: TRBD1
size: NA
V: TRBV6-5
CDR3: CASSLSGQGNQPQHF
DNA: TGTGCCAGCAGCTTATCGGGACAGGGCAATCAGCCCCAGCATTTT

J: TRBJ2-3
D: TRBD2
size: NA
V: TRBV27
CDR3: CASSFSSGRDTQYF
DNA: TGTGCCAGCAGTTTTTCTAGCGGGAGAGATACGCAGTATTTT

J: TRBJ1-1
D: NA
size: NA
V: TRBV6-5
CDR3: CASRRGYMNTEAFF
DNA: TGTGCCAGCAGACGGGGATACATGAACACTGAAGCTTTCTTT

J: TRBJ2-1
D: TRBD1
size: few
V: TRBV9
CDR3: CASSPQDREGEQFF
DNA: TGTGCCAGCAGCCCACAAGACAGGGAAGGTGAGCAGTTCTTC

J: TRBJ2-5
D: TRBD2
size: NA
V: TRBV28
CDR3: CASSWGLAGVGETQYF
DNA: TGTGCCAGCAGTTGGGGACTAGCGGGAGTGGGGGAGACCCAGTACTTC

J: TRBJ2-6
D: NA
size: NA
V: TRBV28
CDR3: CASSQGIFSGANVLTF
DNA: TGTGCCAGCAGCCAGGGGATTTTCTCTGGGGCCAACGTCCTGACTTTC

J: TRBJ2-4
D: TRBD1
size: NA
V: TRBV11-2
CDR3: CASSPLTGRAKNIQYF
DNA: TGTGCCAGCAGCCCTTTGACAGGGCGAGCCAAAAACATTCAGTACTTC

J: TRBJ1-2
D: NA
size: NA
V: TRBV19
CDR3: CASSITGLRLNYGYTF
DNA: TGTGCCAGTAGTATTACAGGGCTTAGACTAAACTATGGCTACACCTTC

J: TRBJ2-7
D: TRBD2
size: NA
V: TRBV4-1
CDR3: CASSQANMGLAGSEQYF
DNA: TGCGCCAGCAGCCAAGCAAATATGGGGCTAGCGGGAAGCGAGCAGTACTTC

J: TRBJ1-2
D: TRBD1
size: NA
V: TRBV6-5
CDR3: CASSTGGRDYGYTF
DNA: TGTGCCAGCAGTACAGGGGGACGTGACTATGGCTACACCTTC

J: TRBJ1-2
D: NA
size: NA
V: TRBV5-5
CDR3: CASSWGVDYGYTF
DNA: TGTGCCAGCAGCTGGGGGGTGGACTATGGCTACACCTTC

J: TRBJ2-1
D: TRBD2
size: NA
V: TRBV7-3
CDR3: CASSAAGGGGYNEQFF
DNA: TGTGCCAGCAGCGCCGCGGGAGGAGGGGGATACAATGAGCAGTTCTTC

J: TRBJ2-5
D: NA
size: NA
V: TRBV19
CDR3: CASGRAETQYF
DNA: TGTGCCAGTGGTAGGGCGGAGACCCAGTACTTC

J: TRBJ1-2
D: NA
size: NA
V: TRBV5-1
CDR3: CASSSPGIGYTF
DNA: TGCGCCAGCAGCTCCCCAGGGATCGGCTACACCTTC

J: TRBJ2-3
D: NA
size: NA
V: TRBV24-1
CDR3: CATSDSPPADTQYF
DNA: TGTGCCACCAGTGACTCACCCCCAGCAGATACGCAGTATTTT

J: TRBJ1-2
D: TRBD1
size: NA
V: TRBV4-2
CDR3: CASSPGRGHGYTF
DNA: TGTGCCAGCAGCCCAGGCAGGGGGCATGGCTACACCTTC

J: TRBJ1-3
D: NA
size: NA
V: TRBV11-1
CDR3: CASSRGTNWDTIYF
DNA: TGTGCCAGCAGCCGGGGGACGAACTGGGACACCATATATTTT

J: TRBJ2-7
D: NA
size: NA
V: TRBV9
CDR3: CASSPGVAYAYEQYF
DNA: TGTGCCAGCAGCCCCGGGGTAGCGTATGCCTACGAGCAGTACTTC